This T cell receptor beta chain was retrieved from a study of blood T cells in healthy people across ages. V lost 4 bases to trimming and J lost 0 bases, with 13 bases between them. Germline CDR1 is SGHTA and CDR2 is FQGNSA. The CDR3 consists of 15 residues. This clonotype came up a few times. Its antigen is still unknown. General study points: A roughly linear fall in TCR beta diversity per million T cells was seen with increasing age. The study found more naive CD4+ cells and higher diversity in long-lived than aged donors. A conclusive naive versus antigen-experienced comparison was prevented by the unsorted PBMCs.

PCR was performed a second time for roughly 7 to 12 cycles using a sample-barcoded 5' primer and a J-beta primer mix. Researchers report that a template-switch adaptor with 12 random nucleotides tagged each cDNA molecule. TCRdb reprocessed the 5' RACE reads via MiXCR and lists one record per CDR3 protein. The sample records about 970,000 distinct CDR3 sequences, roughly 47% being singletons. The receptor comes from an older woman in good health. V and J are TRBV7-2 and TRBJ2-7; D tentatively reads TRBD1 or TRBD2 (7 bases each). The sample comprised blood. CDR3 protein: CASSSRGGFSYEQYF. The DNA for the CDR3 is TGTGCCAGCAGCTCCAGGGGGGGATTCTCCTACGAGCAGTACTTC.